This T cell receptor (beta chain) was found in a study of technical replicates of blood from a few donors (dated by TCRdb to about 2017). The library was obtained by the immunoSEQ multiplex PCR assay. The table comes from immuneACCESS by way of TCRdb, which keeps in-frame sequences with V and J called. Part of the clones is missing from these tables; in studies checked, under half for an unresolved V gene and the rest for unknown reasons. In this sample the table shows tens of thousands of clones, just over 90% of which occur a single time. The top ten constitute about 0.27% of the sample. In the case of this clone: Its recognized antigen is unknown. Within one base of it there is no much larger clone, and no base qualities were kept.

Trimmed from V: 0 bases; trimmed from J: 5 bases; junction bases lacking a gene match: 19. The CDR3 runs 19 amino acids, cysteine and phenylalanine included. This entry keeps only the CDR3 DNA: 57 bases, framed from base 1. Looking up the germline V gene yields CDR1 SGHNT and CDR2 YENEEA. Recombination linked TRBV11-3 to TRBJ2-7; 7 of the junction bases match TRBD2. The sample consisted of T cells isolated from PBMCs. The TCR originated in a human donor in good health. The CDR3 in this case is CASSLDGYLLTGLNNEQYF. The DNA sequence is given as TGTGCCAGCAGCTTAGATGGCTACCTTCTAACGGGACTAAATAACGAGCAGTACTTC.